This passage covers 17 T cell receptor beta chains from one sample sequenced in a study of immune evolution from preneoplasia to lung adenocarcinoma. Repertoires were generated with immunoSEQ multiplex PCR, while TCRdb's copy carries only in-frame clones and drops some. The table lists 3,000 or so clones, approximately 90% of them singletons, with approximately 4% in the top ten. Sequencing was performed on FFPE invasive lung adenocarcinoma tissue. These receptors came from a person between 65 and 80 years old with invasive lung adenocarcinoma.

This sequence joins TRBV4-2 and TRBJ1-4; possible D gene TRBD1, 5 bases. Germline assignment: CDR1 LGHNA and CDR2 YNFKEQ. V gave up 1 base and J gave up 6 bases, with 12 bases separating them. This CDR3 is built from 15 residues. CDR3 DNA sequence: TGTGCCAGCAGCCAAGGTGGGGGTACTGATGAAAAACTGTTTTTT. Protein sequence: CASSQGGGTDEKLFF.

The CDR3 spells CASSLDNQPQHF. As DNA, the CDR3 is TGTGCCAGCAGCTTGGATAATCAGCCCCAGCATTTT. The V gene is TRBV5-4, the J gene TRBJ1-5; the D is unclear. V was clipped by 0 bases and J by 4 bases, with 2 bases between them. The CDR3 consists of 12 residues. Germline V CDR1 and CDR2: SGHNT, YYREEE (reference sequence). Together with reference TRBV5-4 and TRBJ1-5, the CDR3 gives the full variable domain: ETGVTQSPTHLIKTRGQQVTLRCSSQSGHNTVSWYQQALGQGPQFIFQYYREEENGRGNFPPRFSGLQFPNYSSELNVNALELDDSALYLCASSLDNQPQHFGDGTRLSIL.

This clone has a single count. V gene TRBV28 combines with J gene TRBJ2-5, with TRBD2 matching over 8 bases. This CDR3 has 14 residues. Unmatched junction bases numbered 2, after V lost 3 bases and J lost 2 bases. CDR1 and CDR2 from the germline V gene are MDHEN and SYDVKM. CDR3 amino acids: CASSFGGEQETQYF. CDR3 in DNA: TGTGCCAGCAGTTTCGGGGGGGAACAAGAGACCCAGTACTTC.

This chain connects TRBV7-8 to TRBJ2-7; D may be TRBD1 (6 bases). Germline V gene lookup returns CDR1 SGHVS and CDR2 FQNEAQ. The CDR3 runs to 12 residues. Deletions cut 4 bases from V and 8 bases from J, with 12 bases between. The CDR3 reads CASSSVDRQQYF. The CDR3 bases are TGTGCCAGCAGCTCAGTAGACAGGCAGCAGTACTTC.

The V and J genes are TRBV30 and TRBJ2-5, with D perhaps matching TRBD2 (7 bases). The CDR3 has 13 amino acids. Trimming pared 2 bases from V and 5 bases from J, leaving 12 bases between. Germline-derived CDR1 and CDR2 are GTSNPN and SVGIG (reference sequence). The CDR3 protein is CAWSLKGGETQYF. The CDR3, as DNA: TGTGCCTGGAGTCTCAAGGGGGGGGAGACCCAGTACTTC.

The chain employs TRBV7-2 and TRBJ2-1; 7 bases are a match to TRBD2. Trimming at V came to 6 bases and at J to 9 bases, leaving 14 bases not matched to a gene. The germline V gene has CDR1 SGHTA and CDR2 FQGNSA. This CDR3 has 15 residues. CDR3 sequence: CASRVQRGALGEQFF. The CDR3 DNA follows: TGTGCCAGCAGGGTACAGCGGGGCGCCCTCGGTGAGCAGTTCTTC.

The rearrangement joins TRBV28 to TRBJ2-7; D possibly uses TRBD1 or TRBD2 (7 bases each). Trimming pared 6 bases from V and 4 bases from J, leaving 19 bases between. In germline, CDR1 is MDHEN, CDR2 SYDVKM. This CDR3 has 15 residues. CDR3 residues: CASRGRGTAKYEQYF. The CDR3 DNA sequence: TGTGCCAGCAGAGGGCGGGGGACAGCCAAATACGAGCAGTACTTC.

V gene TRBV7-2 combines with J gene TRBJ2-7; D uncertain. Looked up from germline, CDR1 is SGHTA and CDR2 is FQGNSA. The V end lost 1 base, the J end lost 4 bases, and 5 bases lay between the germline ends. The CDR3 consists of 12 residues. CDR3 protein: CASSLVRYEQYF. CDR3 bases: TGTGCCAGCAGCTTAGTGAGGTACGAGCAGTACTTC.

DNA for the CDR3: TGTGCCAGCAGCCCCGCCAGGGTGGGAAAACTGTTTTTT. This codes for CASSPARVGKLFF. V usage is TRBV7-6 and J usage is TRBJ1-4; tentatively, D is TRBD1 (5 bases). The ends were cut back, 5 bases at V and 10 bases at J, with 14 bases in the middle. CDR1 SGHVS and CDR2 FNYEAQ come from the germline V gene. The length of the CDR3 is 13 residues.

This clone came up once. DNA for the CDR3: TGTGCCAGCAGACTAGCGGGCACCGGGGAGCTGTTTTTT. Its protein is CASRLAGTGELFF. This chain connects TRBV11-2 to TRBJ2-2, with TRBD2 identical over 9 bases. The CDR3 is made up of 13 amino acids. Germline CDR1 SGHAT, CDR2 FQNNGV. Losses at the gene ends were 6 bases for V and 4 bases for J; bases not matched to a gene: 0.

CDR3 bases: TGTGCCAGCAGCACCGGGACAGGGGGCGAAAAACTGTTTTTT. This translates into CASSTGTGGEKLFF. The gene calls are TRBV28 and TRBJ1-4; 12 bases align to TRBD1. Germline CDR1 MDHEN, CDR2 SYDVKM. Trimming cost V 6 bases and J 8 bases; bases outside gene matches: 4. The CDR3 consists of 14 residues.

V and J are TRBV4-2 and TRBJ1-1; 9 nucleotides align to TRBD1. Germline V gene data show CDR1 as LGHNA and CDR2 as YNFKEQ. Trimming cost V 1 base and J 5 bases; bases outside gene matches: 8. The CDR3 is 16 residues long. CDR3 nucleotides: TGTGCCAGCAGCCAAGGGATACAGGGGGCCGGTACTGAAGCTTTCTTT. This sequence encodes CASSQGIQGAGTEAFF.

The chain combines TRBV28 with TRBJ2-2; 9 nucleotides line up with TRBD1. The CDR3 covers 15 residues. Unmatched junction bases numbered 6, after V lost 6 bases and J lost 4 bases. Germline V gene data show CDR1 as MDHEN and CDR2 as SYDVKM. The CDR3 DNA is TGTGCCAGCAGGCGACAGGGGGGTGGCACCGGGGAGCTGTTTTTT. This translates into CASRRQGGGTGELFF.

This chain links TRBV30 with TRBJ2-1; 11 nucleotides match TRBD2. J was trimmed by 7 bases and V by 0 bases; bases with no gene match: 8. The CDR3 extends over 16 amino acids. Germline-derived CDR1 and CDR2 are GTSNPN and SVGIG (reference sequence). CDR3 DNA sequence: TGTGCCTGGAGTGTCCTCACCAGGACTAGCGGGAATGAGCAGTTCTTC. This gives the protein CAWSVLTRTSGNEQFF.

V and J are TRBV15 and TRBJ2-5, with D maybe TRBD1 (6 bases). Per germline, CDR1 LNHNV and CDR2 YYDKDF (reference sequence). The CDR3 consists of 17 residues. V lost 1 base, J lost 5 bases, and 20 bases lay in between. CDR3 bases: TGTGCCACCAGCAGAGGGTATGGACAGTACCCAGTGGAGACCCAGTACTTC. As protein: CATSRGYGQYPVETQYF.

The J gene is TRBJ2-5, the V gene TRBV7-2, with D perhaps matching TRBD2 (7 bases). The CDR3 has 15 amino acids. V was cut by 5 bases and J by 5 bases, with 18 bases left in between. Germline V gene sequence: CDR1 SGHTA, CDR2 FQGNSA. The CDR3 protein is CASSPLAGALETQYF. The CDR3, as DNA: TGTGCCAGCAGCCCATTGGCGGGGGCTTTGGAGACCCAGTACTTC.

The rearrangement joins TRBV29-1 to TRBJ1-1; a weak D match, TRBD1 (6 bases). CDR1 and CDR2 from the germline V gene are SQVTM and ANQGSEA. V was trimmed by 6 bases and J by 6 bases, leaving 11 bases between them. This CDR3 is built from 11 residues. For the CDR3, the DNA is TGCAGCGTCGGGGGGCTCGCTGAAGCTTTCTTT. This sequence encodes CSVGGLAEAFF.